The 18 T cell receptor beta chains in this list originate from one sample, sequenced in a study of blood T cells in healthy people across ages. A second PCR, run for about 7 to 11 cycles, used a sample-barcoded 5' primer plus a J-beta primer mix. TCRdb processed the 5' RACE reads anew with MiXCR; each CDR3 protein has one entry. The data contain 760,000 or so distinct CDR3 sequences, 25% of them seen just once; the ten biggest clones take up 9.4%. This same sample was also taken into another study, of T cells of mothers and their children.

The sample comprised blood. The receptor source for this set is a boy under 18 in good health.

This rearrangement joins TRBV6-5 to TRBJ2-7; no reliable D call. The CDR3 loop spans 14 amino acids. Germline V lookup: CDR1 MNHEY, CDR2 SVGAGI. The V gene lost 5 bases and the J gene lost 7 bases, with 18 bases spanning the gap. The chain's CDR3 is CASSPSTGPGEQYF. As DNA, the CDR3 is TGTGCCAGCAGTCCCTCGACGGGCCCCGGGGAGCAGTACTTC.

This sequence joins TRBV6-5 and TRBJ1-1; D unresolved. V was shortened by 4 bases and J by 4 bases, with 10 bases between the two germline ends. The germline V gene has CDR1 MNHEY and CDR2 SVGAGI. This CDR3 is built from 13 residues. The CDR3 sequence is CASSSKRSTEAFF. Here the CDR3 DNA reads TGTGCCAGCAGTTCCAAACGGAGCACTGAAGCTTTCTTT.

J is TRBJ2-5 and V is TRBV9, with TRBD2 as a possible D gene (5 bases). The end of the DNA is better explained by TRBJ2-1, so the J call may be wrong. CDR3 length: 14 residues. Germline V gives CDR1 SGDLS, CDR2 YYNGEE. The CDR3 here is CASSVGLPFNEQFF. The CDR3 nucleotides read TGTGCCAGCAGCGTCGGACTCCCTTTTAATGAGCAGTTCTTC.

This clonotype was recorded a few times. The chain links TRBV7-6 to TRBJ2-5; TRBD2 matches at 9 bases. Germline-derived CDR1 and CDR2 are SGHVS and FNYEAQ. The CDR3 totals 16 residues. With V trimmed by 5 bases and J by 5 bases, 12 bases remained unmatched. The CDR3 loop reads CASSHPGGLAKETQYF. The CDR3, as DNA: TGTGCCAGCAGCCATCCAGGCGGACTAGCGAAGGAGACCCAGTACTTC.

This clonotype appeared a few times. The chain uses TRBV28 and TRBJ2-1; maybe TRBD1 (5 bases). The closer fit of TRBJ2-7 to the DNA end suggests the J call may be wrong. The CDR3 extends over 12 amino acids. The germline CDR1 and CDR2 sequences are MDHEN and SYDVKM. The CDR3 sequence is CASRTTGYEQYF. The CDR3 DNA sequence: TGTGCCAGCAGGACAACAGGTTACGAGCAGTACTTC.

V is TRBV7-9 and J is TRBJ1-2, with TRBD1 identical over 8 bases. The V and J ends lost 5 bases and 6 bases, in that order; junction bases with no gene match: 8. Germline assignment: CDR1 SEHNR and CDR2 FQNEAQ (reference sequence). The CDR3 totals 14 residues. The CDR3: CASSKGQGFDGYTF. CDR3 DNA: TGTGCCAGCAGCAAAGGACAGGGCTTCGATGGCTACACCTTC.

This clonotype was seen a few times. The chain has TRBV21-1 and TRBJ1-5; the table's TRBD1 call for D was not verified on the DNA. TRBV21-1 is shown as a pseudogene. The CDR3 loop spans 15 amino acids. The CDR3 loop is CASSNLGTEFHPQHF. The CDR3 coding sequence is TGTGCCAGCAGCAACCTTGGGACGGAGTTTCATCCCCAGCATTTT.

The chain is built from TRBV6-2 or TRBV6-3 and TRBJ1-1; D is uncertain. The germline V gene has CDR1 MNHEY and CDR2 SVGEGT. The CDR3 is 13 amino acids. V was clipped by 10 bases and J by 0 bases, with 12 bases between them. CDR3 coding DNA: TGTGCCACACTTTCAAGGATGAACACTGAAGCTTTCTTT. Translation gives CATLSRMNTEAFF.

V usage is TRBV5-1 and J usage is TRBJ2-1; 8 positions agree with TRBD1. The CDR3 loop spans 15 amino acids. The ends lost 4 bases at V and 5 bases at J; junction bases unmatched: 8. Germline CDR1 and CDR2: SGHRS and YFSETQ. Here the CDR3 DNA reads TGCGCCAGCAGCGAAGGGGACAGGAAACACAATGAGCAGTTCTTC. Its translation is CASSEGDRKHNEQFF.

For the CDR3, the DNA is TGCGCCAGCAGCCAAGATTTACAGCGAAGGGAAAAACTGTTTTTT. Residues: CASSQDLQRREKLFF. This chain joins TRBV4-1 and TRBJ1-4, with no clear D. CDR1 MGHRA and CDR2 YSYEKL come from the germline V gene. Trimming removed 0 bases at V and 8 bases at J, with 13 bases between. The CDR3 has 15 amino acids.

This chain uses TRBV29-1 with TRBJ1-4, with D possibly TRBD1 on 5 matching bases. CDR1 SQVTM and CDR2 ANQGSEA come from the germline V gene. CDR3 size: 15 residues. Trimming took 7 bases from V and 3 from J, leaving 18 bases between them. The CDR3 nucleotides are TGCAGCGCGTTGGGGGTCGGGGACTCTAATGAAAAACTGTTTTTT. Its protein product is CSALGVGDSNEKLFF. The full variable domain, with the rest looked up from reference TRBV29-1 and TRBJ1-4, is SAVISQKPSRDICQRGTSLTIQCQVDSQVTMMFWYRQQPGQSLTLIATANQGSEATYESGFVIDKFPISRPNLTFSTLTVSNMSPEDSSIYLCSALGVGDSNEKLFFGSGTQLSVL.

The chain is built from TRBV6-4 and TRBJ2-3; D remains ambiguous. Germline CDR1 MRHNA, CDR2 SNTAGT. Trimming cost V 3 bases and J 0 bases, with 16 bases left between them. CDR3 length equals 17 residues. CDR3 coding DNA: TGTGCCAGCAGTGAATCTGTAGAGATACCTAGCACAGATACGCAGTATTTT. It codes for CASSESVEIPSTDTQYF.

This clonotype has only a few counts. This rearrangement joins TRBV12-3 or TRBV12-4 to TRBJ2-1; 7 positions match TRBD1. J gave up 5 bases and V 7 bases, and 11 bases lay outside the gene matches. The CDR3 extends over 15 amino acids. CDR3 region: CASTKGAASHNEQFF. In DNA form, the CDR3 reads TGTGCCAGCACTAAGGGGGCCGCCTCACACAATGAGCAGTTCTTC.

This clonotype showed up just a few times. The chain carries TRBV4-1 and TRBJ1-2; unclear D gene. The germline gives CDR1 MGHRA, CDR2 YSYEKL. V shed 2 bases and J shed 2 bases, with 9 bases lying between them. CDR3 length: 14 residues. DNA for the CDR3: TGCGCCAGCAGCCAAATGTTGTCCAACTATGGCTACACCTTC. This translates into CASSQMLSNYGYTF.

This clonotype was found a few times. The chain combines TRBV7-2 with TRBJ2-5; D is possibly TRBD2 (6 bases). The last part of the DNA fits TRBJ2-7 better; the J call may be wrong. Germline-derived CDR1 and CDR2 are SGHTA and FQGNSA. This CDR3 spans 14 amino acids. The CDR3 bases are TGTGCCAGCAGCCCGACTAGGGGTGCCTACGAGCAGTACTTC. Translating it yields CASSPTRGAYEQYF.

This clonotype has a handful of counts. The chain employs TRBV24-1 and TRBJ2-7; 11 bases line up with TRBD2. Unmatched junction bases numbered 10, after V lost 4 bases and J lost 6 bases. The CDR3 covers 16 residues. Germline V gene lookup returns CDR1 KGHDR and CDR2 SFDVKD. CDR3 sequence reads: CATSDPPGTSGGEQYF. For the CDR3, the DNA is TGTGCCACCAGTGACCCCCCTGGGACTAGCGGTGGCGAGCAGTACTTC.

This clonotype has more than one count but fewer than ten. The rearrangement links TRBV7-9 to TRBJ2-2; no reliable D call. Germline V CDR1 and CDR2: SEHNR, FQNEAQ (reference sequence). V was trimmed by 1 base and J by 2 bases, leaving 8 bases between them. The CDR3 loop spans 15 amino acids. The CDR3 region is CASSLERINTGELFF. CDR3 nucleotides: TGTGCCAGCAGCTTAGAACGGATCAACACCGGGGAGCTGTTTTTT.

The rearrangement links TRBV12-3 or TRBV12-4 to TRBJ2-5; D not certain. The J call may be in error: the DNA end matches TRBJ2-7 better. The CDR3 spans 12 residues. CDR3: CASAPGLHEQYF. DNA for the CDR3: TGTGCCAGCGCCCCTGGCCTCCACGAGCAGTACTTC.